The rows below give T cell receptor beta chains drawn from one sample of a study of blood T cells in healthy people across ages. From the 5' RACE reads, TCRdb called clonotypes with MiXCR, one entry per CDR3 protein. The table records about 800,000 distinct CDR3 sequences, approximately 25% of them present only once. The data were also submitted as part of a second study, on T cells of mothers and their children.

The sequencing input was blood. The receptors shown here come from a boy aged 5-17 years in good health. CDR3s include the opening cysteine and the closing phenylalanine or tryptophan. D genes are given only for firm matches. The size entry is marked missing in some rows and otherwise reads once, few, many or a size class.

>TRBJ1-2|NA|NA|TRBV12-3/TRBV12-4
CASSFRGVYVADGYTF
TGTGCCAGCAGTTTCCGAGGGGTATATGTGGCTGATGGCTACACCTTC
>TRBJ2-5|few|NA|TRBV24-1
CATSDYRMGETQYF
TGTGCCACCAGTGACTACAGGATGGGAGAGACCCAGTACTTC
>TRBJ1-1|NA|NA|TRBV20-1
CSARGTVNTEAFF
TGCAGTGCTAGGGGTACGGTGAACACTGAAGCTTTCTTT
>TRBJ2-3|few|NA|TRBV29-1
CSVVEGSDTQYF
TGCAGCGTGGTGGAGGGGTCAGATACGCAGTATTTT
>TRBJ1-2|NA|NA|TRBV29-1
CSVELDGANYGYTF
TGCAGCGTTGAACTTGACGGCGCGAACTATGGCTACACCTTC
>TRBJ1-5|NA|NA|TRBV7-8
CASSTGQKNQPQHF
TGTGCCAGCAGCACCGGACAGAAAAATCAGCCCCAGCATTTT
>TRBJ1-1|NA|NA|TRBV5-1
CASSAQGPQLEAFF
TGCGCCAGCAGCGCTCAGGGGCCCCAGCTTGAAGCTTTCTTT
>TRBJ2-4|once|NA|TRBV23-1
CARRSGGVSKNIQYF
TGCGCCAGACGTTCAGGGGGGGTGTCCAAAAACATTCAGTACTTC
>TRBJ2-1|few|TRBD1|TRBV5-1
CASSGQGFPGEQFF
TGCGCCAGCTCGGGACAGGGGTTTCCAGGTGAGCAGTTCTTC
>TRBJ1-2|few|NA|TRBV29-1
CSVVGPPYPTNYGYTF
TGCAGCGTTGTGGGCCCTCCCTACCCCACTAACTATGGCTACACCTTC
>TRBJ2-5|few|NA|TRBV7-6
CASSRILGRETQYF
TGTGCCAGCAGCCGCATCCTGGGACGGGAGACCCAGTACTTC
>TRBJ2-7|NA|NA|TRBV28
CASGADAYEQYF
TGTGCCAGCGGAGCGGACGCCTACGAGCAGTACTTC
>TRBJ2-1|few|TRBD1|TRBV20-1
CSAPLRDSFYNEQFF
TGCAGTGCCCCCCTCCGGGACAGCTTCTACAATGAGCAGTTCTTC
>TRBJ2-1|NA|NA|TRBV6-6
CASSYGGAGDNEQFF
TGTGCCAGCAGTTACGGAGGAGCAGGGGACAATGAGCAGTTCTTC
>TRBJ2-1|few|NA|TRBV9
CASSVQDGYGNEQFF
TGTGCCAGCAGCGTCCAGGACGGGTACGGCAATGAGCAGTTCTTC
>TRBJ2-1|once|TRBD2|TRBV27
CASSSSGPSSYNEQFF
TGTGCCAGCAGTTCTAGCGGCCCGAGCTCCTACAATGAGCAGTTCTTC
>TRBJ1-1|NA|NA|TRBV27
CASSPRAGEAFF
TGTGCCAGCAGTCCTAGGGCGGGTGAAGCTTTCTTT
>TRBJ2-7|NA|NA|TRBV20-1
CSANPLQGLYEQYF
TGCAGTGCTAATCCCCTCCAGGGACTTTACGAGCAGTACTTC
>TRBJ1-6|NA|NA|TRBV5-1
CASKGWTAEGSPLHF
TGCGCCAGCAAGGGATGGACAGCGGAGGGGTCACCCCTCCACTTT
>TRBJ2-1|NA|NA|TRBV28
CASSFSDSPIHEQFF
TGTGCCAGCAGTTTCTCCGATTCCCCTATCCATGAGCAGTTCTTC
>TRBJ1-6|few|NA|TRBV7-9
CASSLGVTSPLHF
TGTGCCAGCAGCTTAGGCGTAACTTCACCCCTCCACTTT
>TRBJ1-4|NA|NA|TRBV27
CASSPWTANEKLFF
TGTGCCAGCAGTCCCTGGACAGCTAATGAAAAACTGTTTTTT
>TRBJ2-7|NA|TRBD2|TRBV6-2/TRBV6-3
CASSYRTSGGYEQYF
TGTGCCAGCAGTTACCGGACTAGCGGGGGCTACGAGCAGTACTTC
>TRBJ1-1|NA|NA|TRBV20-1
CSASRRGVNTEAFF
TGCAGTGCTAGTCGAAGGGGAGTGAACACTGAAGCTTTCTTT
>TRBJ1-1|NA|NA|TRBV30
CAWGMRQGTEAFF
TGTGCCTGGGGAATGCGACAAGGCACTGAAGCTTTCTTT
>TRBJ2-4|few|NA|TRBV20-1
CSAREQGWDLSKNIQYF
TGCAGTGCTAGGGAACAGGGTTGGGATCTATCCAAAAACATTCAGTACTTC
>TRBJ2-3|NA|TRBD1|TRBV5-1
CASSTGQVDTQYF
TGCGCCAGCAGCACAGGACAGGTGGATACGCAGTATTTT
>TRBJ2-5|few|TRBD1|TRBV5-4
CASSSPQGALVTQYF
TGTGCCAGCAGCTCGCCGCAGGGGGCCCTTGTGACCCAGTACTTC
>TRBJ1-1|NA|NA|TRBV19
CASSIWGRGDTEAFF
TGTGCCAGTAGTATCTGGGGGCGCGGAGACACTGAAGCTTTCTTT
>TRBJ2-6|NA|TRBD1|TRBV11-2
CASSSGQGASGANVLTF
TGTGCCAGCAGCTCGGGACAGGGGGCCTCTGGGGCCAACGTCCTGACTTTC